One and the same sample provided the 3 T cell receptor beta chains below, sequenced in a study of blood T cell repertoires in COVID-19. The protocol was immunoSEQ multiplex PCR, while the TCRdb copy is restricted to in-frame clones and leaves out a portion. The sample gives 140,000 to 150,000 clones, approximately 73% of which show up once; 3.5% to 4.5% is in the top ten. The sample was peripheral blood. The origin of the receptors is a man aged 55 to 70 with acute or convalescent COVID-19.

This rearrangement joins TRBV28 to TRBJ2-7, with D possibly being TRBD2 (6 bases). Trimming removed 6 bases from V and 9 bases from J, with 12 bases in between. The length of the CDR3 is 11 residues. The germline CDR1 and CDR2 sequences are MDHEN and SYDVKM. In DNA form, the CDR3 reads TGTGCCAGCAGCACTGGGCGGGGGCAGTACTTC. Translated, it gives CASSTGRGQYF.

The chain has TRBV30 and TRBJ1-6; D may be TRBD1 (5 bases). The CDR3 is 15 amino acids. The V end lost 2 bases, the J end lost 0 bases, and 8 bases lay between the germline ends. The V gene's germline CDR1 is GTSNPN and CDR2 SVGIG (reference sequence). CDR3 sequence reads: CAWSRQGSYNSPLHF. Here the CDR3 DNA reads TGTGCCTGGAGTCGGCAGGGCTCCTATAATTCACCCCTCCACTTT.

The chain has TRBV19 and TRBJ1-3, with D hard to call. Germline V CDR1 and CDR2: LNHDA, SQIVND (reference sequence). The V and J ends lost 6 bases and 7 bases respectively, with 10 bases between them. This CDR3 has 12 amino acids. The CDR3: CASSPRSNTIYF. The CDR3 bases are TGTGCCAGTAGCCCTAGATCCAACACCATATATTTT.